A single sample is the source of the 9 T cell receptor beta chains below, sequenced in a study of T cells in Graves' hyperthyroidism and ophthalmopathy. Amplification yielded TCR beta CDR3 regions, with RNA transcripts as the source. The HTBI primer set drove a first-round RT-PCR of the TCR CDR3. MiXCR, applied by TCRdb to the multiplex PCR reads, yields one record per CDR3 protein. The top ten hold 35% to 50% of the sample, which has approximately 380,000 distinct CDR3 sequences, less than 20% seen once. Sequencing input: blood. The origin of the receptors is a man aged 18 to 35 with Graves' ophthalmopathy.

There are many counts of this clonotype. V usage is TRBV11-1 and J usage is TRBJ2-3; TRBD2 matches at 9 bases. This CDR3 is 16 amino acids long. V lost 6 bases to trimming and J lost 2 bases; unmatched junction nucleotides: 9. CDR1 is SGHAT and CDR2 is FQDESV in the germline V gene (reference sequence). The CDR3 loop reads CASSRAGGSYTDTQYF. CDR3 nucleotides: TGTGCCAGCAGTCGAGCGGGGGGCAGTTACACAGATACGCAGTATTTT.

This clonotype has a count of ten or more. The rearrangement uses TRBV18 and TRBJ2-5; D perhaps matches TRBD2 (6 bases). Trimming shortened V by 2 bases and J by 5 bases, and 12 bases separated the two germline ends. The CDR3 consists of 14 residues. Germline CDR1 reads KGHSH; CDR2 reads LQKENI. The CDR3: CASSPRGAGETQYF. Here the CDR3 DNA reads TGTGCCAGCTCACCAAGGGGAGCGGGTGAGACCCAGTACTTC.

This chain links TRBV28 with TRBJ2-1; 11 positions agree with TRBD1. V was pared by 7 bases and J by 4 bases, with 6 bases of the junction left unmatched. Germline V gene lookup returns CDR1 MDHEN and CDR2 SYDVKM. The CDR3 covers 15 residues. CDR3 nucleotides: TGTGCCAGCAATGGACAGGGGGCGGGGTACAATGAGCAGTTCTTC. Amino acid sequence: CASNGQGAGYNEQFF.

In DNA form, the CDR3 reads TGCGCCAGCAGCTTGGGCACGGGGTTGGGCGCAGATACGCAGTATTTT. It codes for CASSLGTGLGADTQYF. J is TRBJ2-3 and V is TRBV5-1; TRBD2 is a possible D gene (5 bases). Germline CDR1 and CDR2: SGHRS and YFSETQ. The CDR3 loop spans 16 amino acids. V lost 0 bases to trimming and J lost 4 bases, with 15 bases between them.

J is TRBJ2-3 and V is TRBV6-2 or TRBV6-3; 10 bases are shared with TRBD2. CDR3 length equals 14 residues. Trimming at V came to 8 bases and at J to 4 bases, leaving 6 bases not matched to a gene. Germline V lookup: CDR1 MNHEY, CDR2 SVGEGT. The DNA for the CDR3 is TGTGCCAGCGAGACAGCGGGAGGGGCAGATACGCAGTATTTT. Its protein product is CASETAGGADTQYF.

V and J are TRBV29-1 and TRBJ1-1, with D possibly matching TRBD1 (5 bases). Trimming removed 3 bases from V and 0 bases from J, with 23 bases in between. Germline V lookup: CDR1 SQVTM, CDR2 ANQGSEA. The CDR3 is 18 residues long. CDR3 sequence reads: CSVESSVGTESLNTEAFF. CDR3 DNA sequence: TGCAGCGTTGAGAGTTCTGTCGGGACGGAGAGTTTGAACACTGAAGCTTTCTTT.

The chain links TRBV19 to TRBJ2-3, with a tentative D call TRBD2 (7 bases). The CDR3 extends over 15 amino acids. V was cut by 5 bases and J by 0 bases, with 12 bases left in between. CDR1 and CDR2 (germline): LNHDA, SQIVND (reference sequence). CDR3 coding DNA: TGTGCCAGTAGTGGGGGGGGCGCTAGCACAGATACGCAGTATTTT. Its translation: CASSGGGASTDTQYF.

In DNA form, the CDR3 reads TGTGCCAGCAGGAAACTGACAGGGGTGAATCAGCCCCAGCATTTT. Translating gives CASRKLTGVNQPQHF. This sequence joins TRBV28 and TRBJ1-5; TRBD1 matches 8 bases. The V and J ends lost 6 bases and 4 bases, in that order; junction bases with no gene match: 8. This CDR3 spans 15 amino acids. Germline values: CDR1 MDHEN, CDR2 SYDVKM.

This clonotype was counted a few times. The CDR3 DNA sequence: TGTGCCATCGGCAGGGTCGATGGCTACACCTTC. It codes for CAIGRVDGYTF. The V and J genes are TRBV10-3 and TRBJ1-2; TRBD1 might be the D (5 bases). CDR3 length: 11 amino acids. Germline V lookup: CDR1 ENHRY, CDR2 SYGVKD. V lost 8 bases and J 6 bases, leaving 10 bases between the germline ends.